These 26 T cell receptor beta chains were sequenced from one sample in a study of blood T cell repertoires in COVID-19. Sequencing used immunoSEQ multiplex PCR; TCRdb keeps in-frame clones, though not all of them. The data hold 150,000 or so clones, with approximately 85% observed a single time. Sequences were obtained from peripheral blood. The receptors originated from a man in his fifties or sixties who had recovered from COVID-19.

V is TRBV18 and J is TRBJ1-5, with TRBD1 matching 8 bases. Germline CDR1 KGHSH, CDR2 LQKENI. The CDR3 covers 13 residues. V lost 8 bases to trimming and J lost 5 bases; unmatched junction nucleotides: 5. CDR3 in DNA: TGTGCCAGCGCGACAGGGGTGGATCAGCCCCAGCATTTT. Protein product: CASATGVDQPQHF.

The CDR3 loop is CASSLGEGFLYEQYF. The CDR3 DNA reads TGTGCCAGCAGCTTAGGGGAGGGGTTCCTCTACGAGCAGTACTTC. The chain employs TRBV7-9 and TRBJ2-7, with 7 bases fitting TRBD2. Trimming cost V 1 base and J 3 bases; bases outside gene matches: 6. Per germline, CDR1 SEHNR and CDR2 FQNEAQ (reference sequence). The CDR3 is 15 residues long.

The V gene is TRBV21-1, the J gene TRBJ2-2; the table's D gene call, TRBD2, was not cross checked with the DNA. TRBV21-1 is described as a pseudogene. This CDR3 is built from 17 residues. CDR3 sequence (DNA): TGTGCCAGCAGCAAAATAATTCGGCAGGGAGGCACCGGGGAGCTGTTTTTT. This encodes CASSKIIRQGGTGELFF.

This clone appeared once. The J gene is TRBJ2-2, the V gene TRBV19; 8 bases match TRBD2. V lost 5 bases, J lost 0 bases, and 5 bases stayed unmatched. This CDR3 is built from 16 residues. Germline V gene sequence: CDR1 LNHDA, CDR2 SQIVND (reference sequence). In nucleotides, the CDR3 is TGTGCCAGTAGTTTGAACGGGGGGGCGAACACCGGGGAGCTGTTTTTT. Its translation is CASSLNGGANTGELFF.

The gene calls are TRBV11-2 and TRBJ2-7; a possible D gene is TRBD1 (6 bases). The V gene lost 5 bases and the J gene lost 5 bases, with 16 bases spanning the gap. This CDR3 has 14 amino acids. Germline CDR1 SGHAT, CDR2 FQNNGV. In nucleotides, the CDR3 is TGTGCCAGCAGCCACACAGGGAACCGGAACGAGCAGTACTTC. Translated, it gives CASSHTGNRNEQYF.

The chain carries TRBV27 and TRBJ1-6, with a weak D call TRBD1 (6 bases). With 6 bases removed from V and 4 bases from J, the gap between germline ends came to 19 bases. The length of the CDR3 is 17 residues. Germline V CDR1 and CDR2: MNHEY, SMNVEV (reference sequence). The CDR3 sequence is CASSHSGTSIYNSPLHF. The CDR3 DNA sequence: TGTGCCAGCAGCCACTCCGGGACATCGATTTATAATTCACCCCTCCACTTT.

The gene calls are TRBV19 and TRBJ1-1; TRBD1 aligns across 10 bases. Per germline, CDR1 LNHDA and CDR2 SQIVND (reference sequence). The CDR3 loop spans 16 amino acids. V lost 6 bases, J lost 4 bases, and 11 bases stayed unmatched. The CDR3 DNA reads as TGTGCCAGTAGCAAGACTCCGGGACAGGGGATCACTGAAGCTTTCTTT. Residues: CASSKTPGQGITEAFF.

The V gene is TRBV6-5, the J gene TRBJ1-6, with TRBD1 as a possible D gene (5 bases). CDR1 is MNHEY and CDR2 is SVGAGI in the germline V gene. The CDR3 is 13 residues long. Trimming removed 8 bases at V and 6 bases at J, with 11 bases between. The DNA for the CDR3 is TGTGCCAGCCGCGGGGGTTTTAATTCACCCCTCCACTTT. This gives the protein CASRGGFNSPLHF.

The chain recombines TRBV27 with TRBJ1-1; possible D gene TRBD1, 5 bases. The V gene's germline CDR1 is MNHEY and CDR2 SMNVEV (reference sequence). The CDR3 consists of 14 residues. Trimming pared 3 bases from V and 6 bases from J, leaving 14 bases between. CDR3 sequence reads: CASSFQGLRAEAFF. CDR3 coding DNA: TGTGCCAGCAGTTTTCAGGGATTACGGGCTGAAGCTTTCTTT.

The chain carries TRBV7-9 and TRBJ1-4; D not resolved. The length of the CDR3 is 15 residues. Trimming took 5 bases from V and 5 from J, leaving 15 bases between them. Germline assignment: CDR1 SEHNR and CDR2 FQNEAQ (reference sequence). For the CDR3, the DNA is TGTGCCAGCAGCCGCCCTGTGACAAGCAATGAAAAACTGTTTTTT. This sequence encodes CASSRPVTSNEKLFF.

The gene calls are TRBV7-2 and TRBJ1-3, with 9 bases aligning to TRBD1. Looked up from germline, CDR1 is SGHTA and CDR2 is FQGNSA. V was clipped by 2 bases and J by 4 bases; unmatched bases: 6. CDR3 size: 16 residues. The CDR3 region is CASSLTAGTGGNTIYF. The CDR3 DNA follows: TGTGCCAGCAGCTTAACCGCCGGGACAGGGGGAAACACCATATATTTT.

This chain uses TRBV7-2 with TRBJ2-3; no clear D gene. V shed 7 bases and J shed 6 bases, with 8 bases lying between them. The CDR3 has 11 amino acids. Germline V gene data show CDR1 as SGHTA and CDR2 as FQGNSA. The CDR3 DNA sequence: TGTGCCAGCACCTTCTCCGATACGCAGTATTTT. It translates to CASTFSDTQYF.

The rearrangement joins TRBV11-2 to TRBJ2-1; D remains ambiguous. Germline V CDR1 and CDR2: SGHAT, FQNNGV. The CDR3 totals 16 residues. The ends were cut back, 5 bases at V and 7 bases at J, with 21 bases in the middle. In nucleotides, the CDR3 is TGTGCCAGCAGCCCCCGATTAGACCCTACGGGTAATGAGCAGTTCTTC. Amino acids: CASSPRLDPTGNEQFF.

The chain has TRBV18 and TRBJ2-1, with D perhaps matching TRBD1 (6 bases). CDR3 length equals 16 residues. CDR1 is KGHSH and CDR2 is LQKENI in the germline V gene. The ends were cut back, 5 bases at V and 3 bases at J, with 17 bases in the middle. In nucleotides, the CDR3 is TGTGCCAGCTCAGGGGACATCCGAAAGAGCTACAATGAGCAGTTCTTC. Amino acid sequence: CASSGDIRKSYNEQFF.

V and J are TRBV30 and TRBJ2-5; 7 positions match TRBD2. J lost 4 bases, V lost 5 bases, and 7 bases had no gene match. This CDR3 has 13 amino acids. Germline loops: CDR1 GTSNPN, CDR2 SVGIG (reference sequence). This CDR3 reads CAWSGGGRETQYF. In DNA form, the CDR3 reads TGTGCCTGGTCGGGCGGGGGTAGAGAGACCCAGTACTTC.

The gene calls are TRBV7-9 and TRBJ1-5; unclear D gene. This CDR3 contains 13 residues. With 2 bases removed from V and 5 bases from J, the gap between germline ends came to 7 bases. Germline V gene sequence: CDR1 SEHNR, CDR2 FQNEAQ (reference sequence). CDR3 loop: CASSLTVDQPQHF. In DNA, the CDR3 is TGTGCCAGCAGCTTAACGGTCGATCAGCCCCAGCATTTT.

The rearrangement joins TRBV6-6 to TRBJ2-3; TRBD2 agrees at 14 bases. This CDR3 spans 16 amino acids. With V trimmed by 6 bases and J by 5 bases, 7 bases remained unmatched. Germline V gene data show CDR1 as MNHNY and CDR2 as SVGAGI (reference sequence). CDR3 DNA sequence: TGTGCCAGCAGCCCGACTAGCGGGGGGGCGGGAGATACGCAGTATTTT. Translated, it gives CASSPTSGGAGDTQYF.

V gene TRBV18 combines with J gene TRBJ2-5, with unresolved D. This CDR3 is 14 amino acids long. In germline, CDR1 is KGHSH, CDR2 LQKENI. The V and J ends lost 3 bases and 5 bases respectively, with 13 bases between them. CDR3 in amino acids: CASSPTVGWETQYF. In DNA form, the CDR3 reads TGTGCCAGCTCACCCACCGTGGGCTGGGAGACCCAGTACTTC.

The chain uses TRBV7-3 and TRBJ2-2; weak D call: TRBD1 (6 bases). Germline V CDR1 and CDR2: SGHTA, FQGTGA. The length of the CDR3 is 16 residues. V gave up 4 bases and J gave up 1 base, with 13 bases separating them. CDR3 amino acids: CASSYGDTLNTGELFF. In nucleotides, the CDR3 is TGTGCCAGCAGCTACGGGGACACCCTGAACACCGGGGAGCTGTTTTTT.

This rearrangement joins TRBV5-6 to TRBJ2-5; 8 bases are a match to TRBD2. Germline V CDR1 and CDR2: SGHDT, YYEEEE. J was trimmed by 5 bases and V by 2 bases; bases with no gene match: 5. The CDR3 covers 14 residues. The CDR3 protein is CASSFSGARETQYF. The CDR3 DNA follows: TGTGCCAGCAGCTTTAGCGGGGCTCGGGAGACCCAGTACTTC.

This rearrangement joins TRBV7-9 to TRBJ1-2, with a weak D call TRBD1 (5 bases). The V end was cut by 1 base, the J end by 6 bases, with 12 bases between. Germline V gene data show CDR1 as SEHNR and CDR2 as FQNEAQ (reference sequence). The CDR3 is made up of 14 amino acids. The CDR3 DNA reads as TGTGCCAGCAGCTTAGAAGAGGAAGGGGATGGCTACACCTTC. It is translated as CASSLEEEGDGYTF.

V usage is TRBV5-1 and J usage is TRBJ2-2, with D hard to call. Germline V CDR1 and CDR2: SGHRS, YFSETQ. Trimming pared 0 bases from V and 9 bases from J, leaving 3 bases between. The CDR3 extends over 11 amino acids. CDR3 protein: CASSLARELFF. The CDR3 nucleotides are TGCGCCAGCAGCTTGGCCAGGGAGCTGTTTTTT.

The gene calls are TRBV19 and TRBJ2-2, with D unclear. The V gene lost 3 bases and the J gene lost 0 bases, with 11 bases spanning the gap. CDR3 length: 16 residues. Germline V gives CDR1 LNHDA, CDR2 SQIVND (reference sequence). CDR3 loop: CASSISWAANTGELFF. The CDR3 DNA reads TGTGCCAGTAGTATTAGTTGGGCCGCGAACACCGGGGAGCTGTTTTTT.

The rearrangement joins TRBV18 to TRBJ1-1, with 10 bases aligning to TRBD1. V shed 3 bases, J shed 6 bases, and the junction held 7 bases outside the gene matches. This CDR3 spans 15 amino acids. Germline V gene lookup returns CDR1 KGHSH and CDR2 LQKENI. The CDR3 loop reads CASSPRDRGGAEAFF. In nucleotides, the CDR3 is TGTGCCAGCTCACCTCGGGACAGGGGAGGCGCTGAAGCTTTCTTT.

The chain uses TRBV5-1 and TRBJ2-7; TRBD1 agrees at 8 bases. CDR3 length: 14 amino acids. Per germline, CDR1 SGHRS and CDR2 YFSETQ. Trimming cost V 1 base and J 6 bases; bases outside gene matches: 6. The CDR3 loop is CASSLFGQGGEQYF. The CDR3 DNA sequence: TGCGCCAGCAGCTTGTTTGGACAGGGTGGCGAGCAGTACTTC.

In DNA, the CDR3 is TGTGCCAGCAGTGGACAGGGGGCATCCACTGAAGCTTTCTTT. Translated, it gives CASSGQGASTEAFF. V and J are TRBV2 and TRBJ1-1; the match to TRBD1 covers 10 bases. After removal of 4 bases from V and 4 bases from J, the junction contained 3 bases not matched to a gene. CDR3 size: 14 residues. The germline V gene encodes CDR1 SNHLY and CDR2 FYNNEI.